This T cell receptor (beta chain) came from a study of blood T cell repertoires in COVID-19. Germline trimming cut 0 bases from V and 6 bases from J; bases unmatched to any gene: 3. The CDR3 is 14 amino acids. In germline, CDR1 is SGDLS, CDR2 YYNGEE. Profiling relied on immunoSEQ multiplex PCR, and the TCRdb table lists in-frame clones only, not all of them. Of 31,000 or so clones listed, approximately 87% were seen once; the top ten hold more than 20%. The chain employs TRBV9 and TRBJ2-3; 8 bases line up with TRBD2. The clonotype originates from a human donor with active COVID-19. The donor label of this sample is uncertain. The sequencing sample was made of peripheral blood. CDR3 in DNA: TGTGCCAGCAGCGTAGCGGGAGGGCCGGATACGCAGTATTTT. Its translation: CASSVAGGPDTQYF.